What follows is one T cell receptor (beta chain) and its context. What this receptor recognizes is not known. No base-level quality is on record; no much larger clone is a single base apart. This specimen comes from a study of primary melanoma T cells and metastatic recurrence (dated by TCRdb to the early 2020s). For the wider study: A total of roughly 190 primary melanomas made up the cohort, all of stage T2 to T4 and more than 1 mm thick. Histopathological grading of tumor-infiltrating lymphocytes served as the comparison point for the T-cell fraction derived from sequencing. Whether T-cell fraction and T-cell repertoire clonality in primary melanoma tumors predicted patient outcome was tested in the study. Progression-free survival was the clinical outcome compared against the T-cell fraction measured by TCR beta sequencing.

Trimming at the junction amounts to 3 bases on V and 4 bases on J, and the germline ends lie 9 bases apart. As encoded in the germline V gene (reference sequence), CDR1 is LNHDA while CDR2 is SQIVND. From the cysteine up to the phenylalanine, the CDR3 has a length of 14 residues. The DNA shown is the 42-base CDR3, in frame from base 1. The library was produced with the immunoSEQ multiplex PCR assay. Primary melanoma tumor tissue underwent high-throughput sequencing of the T-cell receptor beta chain. The paper's data handling went like this. Repertoire analyses included TCRB CDR3 sharing between samples and the distribution of insertions and deletions. The predictive value of the T-cell fraction was ranked against histopathological variables by a gradient-boosted model. TCRdb stores this immuneACCESS table with in-frame sequences only. Part of the clones is absent; in the studies checked, under half of the shortfall reflects unresolved V genes, and no reason is known for the rest. V, J and clone size are taken as reported in that table, and D and trimming were inferred from the DNA itself. For this sample the table gives about 540 clones, of which roughly 69% were detected only once. The ten largest clonotypes hold 46% of the sample.

The primary melanoma of each patient had been surgically resected and was considered potentially curable but at risk of metastatic recurrence. What the study reported, not specific to this receptor: Compared with adding any other histopathological variable to tumor thickness, adding T-cell fraction reportedly produced a bigger improvement in progression-free survival prediction. Tumor T-cell fraction was reported to predict progression-free survival independently of thickness, ulceration, mitotic rate and age. A T-cell fraction above 20% appeared protective regardless of ulceration status, mitotic rate or nodal disease. An effective T-cell-mediated antitumor response in primary melanoma was framed by the authors only as a suggestion, not a demonstrated mechanism.

The receptor comes from a human donor with melanoma. The chain joins TRBV19 to TRBJ2-2; the D gene remains uncertain. Specimen: melanoma tumor tissue. In nucleotides, the sequence is TGTGCCAGTAGTATTGGCAGTTTCACCGGGGAGCTGTTTTTT. Its translation is CASSIGSFTGELFF.